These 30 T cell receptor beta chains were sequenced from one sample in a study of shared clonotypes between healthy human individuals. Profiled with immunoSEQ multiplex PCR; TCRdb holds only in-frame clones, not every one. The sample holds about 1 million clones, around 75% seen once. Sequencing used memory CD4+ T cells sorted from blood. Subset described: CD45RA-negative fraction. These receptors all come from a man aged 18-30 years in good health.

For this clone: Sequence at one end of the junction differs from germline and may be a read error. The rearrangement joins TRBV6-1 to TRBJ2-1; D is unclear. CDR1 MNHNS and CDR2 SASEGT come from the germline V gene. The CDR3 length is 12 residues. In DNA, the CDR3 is TGTGCCAGCAGTGTGGACGCTAATGTGCAGTTCTTC. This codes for CASSVDANVQFF.

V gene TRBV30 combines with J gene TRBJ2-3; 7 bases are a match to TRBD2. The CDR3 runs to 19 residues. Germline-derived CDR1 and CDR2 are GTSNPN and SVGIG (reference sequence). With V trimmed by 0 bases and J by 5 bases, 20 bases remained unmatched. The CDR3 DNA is TGTGCCTGGAGTGTACAAAGAACTAGCGTTCCCGGGGGGATAGATACGCAGTATTTT. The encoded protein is CAWSVQRTSVPGGIDTQYF.

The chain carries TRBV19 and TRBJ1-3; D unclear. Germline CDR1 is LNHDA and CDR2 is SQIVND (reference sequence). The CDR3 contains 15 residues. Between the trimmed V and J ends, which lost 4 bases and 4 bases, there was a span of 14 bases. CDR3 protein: CASSTYGLPGNTIYF. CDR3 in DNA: TGTGCCAGTAGTACATACGGGCTTCCAGGAAACACCATATATTTT.

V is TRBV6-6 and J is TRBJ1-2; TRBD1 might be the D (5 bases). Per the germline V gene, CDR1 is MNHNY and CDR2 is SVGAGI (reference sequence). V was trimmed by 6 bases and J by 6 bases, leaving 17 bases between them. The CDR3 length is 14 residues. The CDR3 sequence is CASSPLPRVNGYTF. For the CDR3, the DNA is TGTGCCAGCAGCCCACTACCCAGGGTAAATGGCTACACCTTC.

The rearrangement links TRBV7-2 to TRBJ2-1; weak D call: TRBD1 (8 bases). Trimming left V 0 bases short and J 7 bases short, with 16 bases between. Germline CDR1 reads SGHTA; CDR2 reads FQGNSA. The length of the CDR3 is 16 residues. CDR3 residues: CASSLAPGGQGNEQFF. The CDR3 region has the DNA TGTGCCAGCAGCTTAGCTCCGGGAGGACAGGGAAATGAGCAGTTCTTC.

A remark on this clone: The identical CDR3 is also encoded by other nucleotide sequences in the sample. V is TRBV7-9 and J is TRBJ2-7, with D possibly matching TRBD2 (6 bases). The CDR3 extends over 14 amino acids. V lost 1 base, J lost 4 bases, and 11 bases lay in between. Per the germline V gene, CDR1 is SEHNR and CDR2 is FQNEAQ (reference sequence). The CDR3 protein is CASSLEGGPYEQYF. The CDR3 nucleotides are TGTGCCAGCAGCTTAGAAGGAGGGCCGTACGAGCAGTACTTC.

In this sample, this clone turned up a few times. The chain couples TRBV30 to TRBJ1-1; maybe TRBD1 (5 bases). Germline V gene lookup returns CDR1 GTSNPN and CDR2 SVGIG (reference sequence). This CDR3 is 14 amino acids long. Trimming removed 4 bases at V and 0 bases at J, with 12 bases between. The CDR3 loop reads CAWTLGRLNTEAFF. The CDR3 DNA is TGTGCCTGGACTTTGGGACGCTTGAACACTGAAGCTTTCTTT.

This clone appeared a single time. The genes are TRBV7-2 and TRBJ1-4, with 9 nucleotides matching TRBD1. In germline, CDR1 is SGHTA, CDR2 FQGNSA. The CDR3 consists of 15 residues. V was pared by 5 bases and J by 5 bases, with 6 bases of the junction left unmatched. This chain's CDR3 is CASSRKTGGNEKLFF. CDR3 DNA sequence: TGTGCCAGCAGCCGGAAGACAGGGGGAAATGAAAAACTGTTTTTT.

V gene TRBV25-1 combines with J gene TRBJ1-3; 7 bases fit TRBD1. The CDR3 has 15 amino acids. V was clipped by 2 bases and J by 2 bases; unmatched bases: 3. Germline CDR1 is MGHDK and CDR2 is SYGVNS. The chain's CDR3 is CASSERDRAGNTIYF. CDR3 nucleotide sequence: TGTGCCAGCAGTGAACGCGACAGGGCTGGAAACACCATATATTTT.

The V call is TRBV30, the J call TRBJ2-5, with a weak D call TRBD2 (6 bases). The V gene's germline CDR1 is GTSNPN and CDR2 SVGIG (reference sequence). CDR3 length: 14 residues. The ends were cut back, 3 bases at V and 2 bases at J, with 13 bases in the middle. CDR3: CAWRGSGNQETQYF. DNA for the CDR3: TGTGCCTGGAGAGGTAGCGGCAATCAAGAGACCCAGTACTTC.

DNA of the CDR3: TGCGCCAGCAGCGGGACCGGGATAACGAACACCGGGGAGCTGTTTTTT. This gives the protein CASSGTGITNTGELFF. V is TRBV5-1 and J is TRBJ2-2; perhaps D is TRBD1 or TRBD2 (5 bases each). The CDR3 is 16 residues long. Trimming pared 4 bases from V and 0 bases from J, leaving 13 bases between. From germline, CDR1 is SGHRS and CDR2 YFSETQ.

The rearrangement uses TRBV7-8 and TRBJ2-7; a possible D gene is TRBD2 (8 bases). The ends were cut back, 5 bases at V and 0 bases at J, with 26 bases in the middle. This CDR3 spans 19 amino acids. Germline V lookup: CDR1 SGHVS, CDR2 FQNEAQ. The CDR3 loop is CASSEGYRGRREVSYEQYF. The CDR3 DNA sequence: TGTGCCAGCAGCGAGGGGTACAGGGGTAGGCGGGAGGTCTCCTACGAGCAGTACTTC.

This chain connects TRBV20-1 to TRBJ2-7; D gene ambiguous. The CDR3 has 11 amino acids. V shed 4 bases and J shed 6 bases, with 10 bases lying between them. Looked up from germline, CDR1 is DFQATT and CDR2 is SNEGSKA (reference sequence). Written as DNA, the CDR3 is TGCAGTGCTATGGAAGTGGGCGAGCAGTACTTC. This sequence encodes CSAMEVGEQYF.

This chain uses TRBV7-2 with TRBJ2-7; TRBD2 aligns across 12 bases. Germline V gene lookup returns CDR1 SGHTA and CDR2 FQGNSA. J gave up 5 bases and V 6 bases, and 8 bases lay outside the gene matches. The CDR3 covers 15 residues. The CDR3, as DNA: TGTGCCAGCAGACTAGGACTAGCGGGAATTGACGAGCAGTACTTC. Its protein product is CASRLGLAGIDEQYF.

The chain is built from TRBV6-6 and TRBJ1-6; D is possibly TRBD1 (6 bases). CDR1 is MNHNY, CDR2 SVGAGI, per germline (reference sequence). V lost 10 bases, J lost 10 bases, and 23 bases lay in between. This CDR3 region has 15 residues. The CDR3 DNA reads TGTGCCATCTCGGCGGACAGCCAGGGTAAATCACCCCTCCACTTT. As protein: CAISADSQGKSPLHF.

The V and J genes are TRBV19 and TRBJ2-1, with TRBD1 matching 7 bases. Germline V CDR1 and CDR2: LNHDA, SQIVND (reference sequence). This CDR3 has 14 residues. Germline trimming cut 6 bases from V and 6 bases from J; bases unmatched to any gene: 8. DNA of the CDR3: TGTGCCAGTAGGTCAGGGGGTCTGGGCAATGAGCAGTTCTTC. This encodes CASRSGGLGNEQFF.

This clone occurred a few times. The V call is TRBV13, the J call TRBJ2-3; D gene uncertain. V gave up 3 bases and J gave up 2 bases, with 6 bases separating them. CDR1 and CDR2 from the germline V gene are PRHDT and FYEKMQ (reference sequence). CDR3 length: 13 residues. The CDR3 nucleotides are TGTGCCAGCAGCTTGAGGCCCACAGATACGCAGTATTTT. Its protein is CASSLRPTDTQYF.

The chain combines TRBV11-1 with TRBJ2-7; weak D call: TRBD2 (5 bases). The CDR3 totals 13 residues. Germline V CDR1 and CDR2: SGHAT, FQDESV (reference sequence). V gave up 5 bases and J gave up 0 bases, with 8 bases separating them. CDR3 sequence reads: CASSPRASYEQYF. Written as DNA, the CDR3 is TGTGCCAGCAGCCCGCGGGCCTCCTACGAGCAGTACTTC.

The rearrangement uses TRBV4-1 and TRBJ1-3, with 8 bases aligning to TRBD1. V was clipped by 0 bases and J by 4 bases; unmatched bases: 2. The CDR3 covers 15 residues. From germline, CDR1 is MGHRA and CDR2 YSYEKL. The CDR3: CASSQEAGGGNTIYF. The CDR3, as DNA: TGCGCCAGCAGCCAAGAAGCAGGGGGCGGAAACACCATATATTTT.

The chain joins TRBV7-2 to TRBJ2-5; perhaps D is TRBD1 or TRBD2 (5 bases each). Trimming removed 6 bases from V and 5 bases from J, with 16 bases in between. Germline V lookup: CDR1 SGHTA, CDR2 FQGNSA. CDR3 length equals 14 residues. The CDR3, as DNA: TGTGCCAGCAGTCCAGAGGGGAGTGCGGAGACCCAGTACTTC. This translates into CASSPEGSAETQYF. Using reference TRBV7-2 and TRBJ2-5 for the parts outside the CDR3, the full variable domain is GAGVSQSPSNKVTEKGKDVELRCDPISGHTALYWYRQSLGQGLEFLIYFQGNSAPDKSGLPSDRFSAERTGGSVSTLTIQRTQQEDSAVYLCASSPEGSAETQYFGPGTRLLVL.

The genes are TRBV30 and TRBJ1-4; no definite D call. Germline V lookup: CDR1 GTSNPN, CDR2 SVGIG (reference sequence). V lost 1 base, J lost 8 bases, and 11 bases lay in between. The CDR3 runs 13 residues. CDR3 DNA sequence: TGTGCCTGGAGTGGAGGACCCGGGGAAAAACTGTTTTTT. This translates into CAWSGGPGEKLFF. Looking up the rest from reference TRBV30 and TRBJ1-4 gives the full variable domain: SQTIHQWPATLVQPVGSPLSLECTVEGTSNPNLYWYRQAAGRGLQLLFYSVGIGQISSEVPQNLSASRPQDRQFILSSKKLLLSDSGFYLCAWSGGPGEKLFFGSGTQLSVL.

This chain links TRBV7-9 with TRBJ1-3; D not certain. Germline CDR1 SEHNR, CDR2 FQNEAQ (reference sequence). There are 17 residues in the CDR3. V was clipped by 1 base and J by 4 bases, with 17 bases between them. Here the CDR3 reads CASSLDGSRSGGNTIYF. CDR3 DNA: TGTGCCAGCAGCTTAGATGGGTCCCGCTCGGGCGGAAACACCATATATTTT. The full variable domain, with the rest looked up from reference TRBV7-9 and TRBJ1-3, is DTGVSQNPRHKITKRGQNVTFRCDPISEHNRLYWYRQTLGQGPEFLTYFQNEAQLEKSRLLSDRFSAERPKGSFSTLEIQRTEQGDSAMYLCASSLDGSRSGGNTIYFGEGSWLTVV.

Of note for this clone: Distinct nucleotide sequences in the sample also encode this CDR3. CDR3 protein: CASSVGGNTDTQYF. For the CDR3, the DNA is TGTGCCAGCAGCGTCGGAGGAAACACAGATACGCAGTATTTT. The J gene is TRBJ2-3, the V gene TRBV9; weak D call: TRBD2 (5 bases). The CDR3 contains 14 residues. V was shortened by 2 bases and J by 2 bases, with 9 bases between the two germline ends. The germline gives CDR1 SGDLS, CDR2 YYNGEE.

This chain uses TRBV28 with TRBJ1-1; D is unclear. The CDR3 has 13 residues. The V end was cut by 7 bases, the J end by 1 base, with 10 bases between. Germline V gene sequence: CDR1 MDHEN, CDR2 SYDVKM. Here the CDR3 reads CASIQTENTEAFF. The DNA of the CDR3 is TGTGCCAGCATTCAAACAGAGAACACTGAAGCTTTCTTT.

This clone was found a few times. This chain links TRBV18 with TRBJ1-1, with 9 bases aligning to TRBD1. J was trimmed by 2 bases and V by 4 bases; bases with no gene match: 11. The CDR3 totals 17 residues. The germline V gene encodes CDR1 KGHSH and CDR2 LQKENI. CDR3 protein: CASSLAAGQGGNTEAFF. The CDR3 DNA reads TGTGCCAGCTCACTCGCCGCGGGACAGGGTGGTAACACTGAAGCTTTCTTT.

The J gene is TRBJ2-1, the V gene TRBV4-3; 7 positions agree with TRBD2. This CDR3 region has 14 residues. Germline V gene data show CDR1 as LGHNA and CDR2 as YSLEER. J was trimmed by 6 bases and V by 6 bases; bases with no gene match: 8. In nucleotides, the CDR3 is TGCGCCAGCAGTTACGAGCGGGAACTCAATGAGCAGTTCTTC. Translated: CASSYERELNEQFF.

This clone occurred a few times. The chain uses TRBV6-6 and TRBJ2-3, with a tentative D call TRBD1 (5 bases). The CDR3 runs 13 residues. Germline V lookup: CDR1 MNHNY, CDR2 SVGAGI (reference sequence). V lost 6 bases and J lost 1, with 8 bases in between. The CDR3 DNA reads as TGTGCCAGCAGCCAGACAGGCACAGATACGCAGTATTTT. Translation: CASSQTGTDTQYF.

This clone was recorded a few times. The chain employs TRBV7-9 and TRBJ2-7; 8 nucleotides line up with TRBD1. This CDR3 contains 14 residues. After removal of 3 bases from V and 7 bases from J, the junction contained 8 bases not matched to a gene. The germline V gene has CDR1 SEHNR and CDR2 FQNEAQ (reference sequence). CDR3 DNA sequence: TGTGCCAGCAGCTTGGACAGGGTCGAAGGGGAGCAGTACTTC. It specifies CASSLDRVEGEQYF.

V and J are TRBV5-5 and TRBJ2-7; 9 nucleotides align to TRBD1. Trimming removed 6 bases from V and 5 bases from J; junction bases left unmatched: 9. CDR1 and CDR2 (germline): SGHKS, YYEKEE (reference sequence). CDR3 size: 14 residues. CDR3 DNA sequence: TGTGCCAGCACCCGAATGGACAGGGGCAACGAGCAGTACTTC. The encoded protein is CASTRMDRGNEQYF.

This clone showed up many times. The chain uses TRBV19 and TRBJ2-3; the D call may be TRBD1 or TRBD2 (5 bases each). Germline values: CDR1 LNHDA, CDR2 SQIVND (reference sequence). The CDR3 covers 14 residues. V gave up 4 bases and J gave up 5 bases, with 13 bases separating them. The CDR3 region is CASSRDALIDTQYF. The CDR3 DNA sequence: TGTGCCAGTAGTAGGGACGCCCTAATAGATACGCAGTATTTT.